The 20 T cell receptor beta chains below come from one sample, sequenced in a study of beta chain features in type 1 diabetes. Broader study findings: TCRB CDR3s from Type 1 diabetes patients were moderately but significantly shorter in all four CD4+ subsets.

Reverse transcribing all isolated RNA meant expressed TCRB transcripts were sequenced. The protocol was immunoSEQ multiplex PCR, while the TCRdb copy is restricted to in-frame clones and leaves out a portion. This sample has a few hundred thousand clones, with roughly 13% found just once. These receptors are not linked to any known antigen. Sequenced material: naive CD4+ T cells from blood. The receptor source for this set is a man younger than 45 with type 1 diabetes.

The sample holds a few counts of this clone. The rearrangement links TRBV5-1 to TRBJ2-7; 8 positions match TRBD1. This CDR3 is 16 amino acids long. Trimming removed 1 base from V and 3 bases from J; junction bases left unmatched: 9. Per the germline V gene, CDR1 is SGHRS and CDR2 is YFSETQ. This CDR3 is CASSLTTGGTRYEQYF. The CDR3 DNA sequence: TGCGCCAGCAGCTTGACAACAGGGGGTACCCGCTACGAGCAGTACTTC.

The chain carries TRBV5-1 and TRBJ2-5, with D unresolved. CDR1 and CDR2 (germline): SGHRS, YFSETQ. V was pared by 0 bases and J by 1 base, with 10 bases between. The CDR3 is made up of 15 amino acids. Here the CDR3 DNA reads TGCGCCAGCAGCTTGGCCGATAGAGTCCAAGAGACCCAGTACTTC. This gives the protein CASSLADRVQETQYF.

The rearrangement uses TRBV27 and TRBJ2-2, with D possibly being TRBD1 (6 bases). The CDR3 spans 13 residues. Germline assignment: CDR1 MNHEY and CDR2 SMNVEV (reference sequence). V gave up 7 bases and J gave up 1 base, with 7 bases separating them. Written as DNA, the CDR3 is TGTGCCAGCAAGGGACAGAACACCGGGGAGCTGTTTTTT. This codes for CASKGQNTGELFF.

The J gene is TRBJ2-1, the V gene TRBV5-1, with 8 bases fitting TRBD2. V lost 4 bases to trimming and J lost 7 bases; unmatched junction nucleotides: 7. The CDR3 spans 14 residues. Germline V lookup: CDR1 SGHRS, CDR2 YFSETQ. Here the CDR3 DNA reads TGCGCCAGCAGCGTCGGGACTAGTGGGAATGAGCAGTTCTTC. Encoded protein: CASSVGTSGNEQFF.

The rearrangement uses TRBV7-9 and TRBJ2-3, with D uncertain. Germline V gene lookup returns CDR1 SEHNR and CDR2 FQNEAQ (reference sequence). The ends were cut back, 5 bases at V and 0 bases at J, with 9 bases in the middle. CDR3 length: 14 residues. The CDR3 nucleotides read TGTGCCAGCAGCCGTATATCGAGCACAGATACGCAGTATTTT. It specifies CASSRISSTDTQYF. Full variable domain (missing parts from reference TRBV7-9 and TRBJ2-3): DTGVSQNPRHKITKRGQNVTFRCDPISEHNRLYWYRQTLGQGPEFLTYFQNEAQLEKSRLLSDRFSAERPKGSFSTLEIQRTEQGDSAMYLCASSRISSTDTQYFGPGTRLTVL.

This chain connects TRBV29-1 to TRBJ1-2, with D possibly TRBD1 on 5 matching bases. The V gene lost 0 bases and the J gene lost 4 bases, with 15 bases spanning the gap. From germline, CDR1 is SQVTM and CDR2 ANQGSEA. CDR3 length equals 15 residues. The CDR3 DNA sequence: TGCAGCGTTGAAGATAGGGATACGGGGGGCTATGGCTACACCTTC. Translation gives CSVEDRDTGGYGYTF.

The rearrangement links TRBV12-5 to TRBJ2-7, with TRBD1 as a possible D gene (5 bases). Between the trimmed V and J ends, which lost 1 base and 4 bases, there was a span of 8 bases. Germline lookup yields CDR1 LGHNT and CDR2 FRNRAP. The CDR3 is 13 residues long. The CDR3: CASGLASGYEQYF. The CDR3 bases are TGTGCTAGTGGTTTGGCCTCAGGGTACGAGCAGTACTTC.

There are a few counts of this clone. The CDR3 region has the DNA TGTGCCATCAGTAGGACAGGGGACCCGATCGACGGCTACACCTTC. As protein: CAISRTGDPIDGYTF. The chain is built from TRBV10-3 and TRBJ1-2, with 9 bases identical to TRBD1. V was pared by 5 bases and J by 8 bases, with 12 bases of the junction left unmatched. Germline V gene data show CDR1 as ENHRY and CDR2 as SYGVKD. The CDR3 is 15 amino acids.

CDR3 sequence reads: CAWRDGLYTGELFF. CDR3 nucleotide sequence: TGTGCCTGGAGAGACGGACTATACACCGGGGAGCTGTTTTTT. The chain carries TRBV30 and TRBJ2-2; the D gene is possibly TRBD2 (6 bases). Germline loops: CDR1 GTSNPN, CDR2 SVGIG (reference sequence). V was clipped by 3 bases and J by 3 bases, with 11 bases between them. There are 14 residues in the CDR3.

This clone was counted between two and nine times. The V call is TRBV6-5, the J call TRBJ2-7; the D gene is possibly TRBD2 (6 bases). This CDR3 has 13 amino acids. V lost 10 bases and J lost 3, with 16 bases in between. Per germline, CDR1 MNHEY and CDR2 SVGAGI. The CDR3 is CATWRASSYEQYF. The CDR3 bases are TGTGCCACCTGGAGGGCTAGCAGCTACGAGCAGTACTTC.

This clone was detected a few times. The chain combines TRBV6-5 with TRBJ2-2; D not resolved. CDR1 MNHEY and CDR2 SVGAGI come from the germline V gene. The CDR3 is 12 residues long. V shed 6 bases and J shed 5 bases, with 7 bases lying between them. DNA for the CDR3: TGTGCCAGCAGGAGATATACCGGGGAGCTGTTTTTT. Translating it yields CASRRYTGELFF.

This clone was seen only a few times. The chain recombines TRBV30 with TRBJ2-1; the D gene is possibly TRBD2 (6 bases). This CDR3 is built from 13 residues. V was clipped by 0 bases and J by 10 bases, with 13 bases between them. The germline V gene has CDR1 GTSNPN and CDR2 SVGIG (reference sequence). The CDR3 coding sequence is TGTGCCTGGAGTGTACGGGGGTTAGGGGAGCAGTTCTTC. This gives the protein CAWSVRGLGEQFF.

The chain has TRBV11-3 and TRBJ2-3; 7 bases line up with TRBD1. The CDR3 totals 14 residues. Looked up from germline, CDR1 is SGHNT and CDR2 is YENEEA. With 3 bases clipped from V and 1 base from J, the junction kept 1 base outside the gene matches. The CDR3 DNA sequence: TGTGCCAGCAGCTTCGGGACAGGCACAGATACGCAGTATTTT. Translating it yields CASSFGTGTDTQYF.

This clone was found a few times. CDR3 protein: CASSRTGTGTYEQYF. The CDR3 DNA is TGTGCCAGTAGCCGGACCGGGACAGGGACCTACGAGCAGTACTTC. The V call is TRBV19, the J call TRBJ2-7; 9 bases match TRBD1. Germline V gives CDR1 LNHDA, CDR2 SQIVND (reference sequence). Trimming took 6 bases from V and 2 from J; bases not matched to a gene: 8. The CDR3 covers 15 residues.

This CDR3 is CASSYRDEQYF. The CDR3 nucleotides are TGTGCCAGCAGTTACCGGGATGAGCAGTACTTC. The chain combines TRBV6-5 with TRBJ2-7; a weak D match, TRBD2 (5 bases). The CDR3 is made up of 11 amino acids. The V gene lost 2 bases and the J gene lost 7 bases, with 6 bases spanning the gap. Germline CDR1 reads MNHEY; CDR2 reads SVGAGI.

V is TRBV29-1 and J is TRBJ2-7, with D unresolved. Germline V lookup: CDR1 SQVTM, CDR2 ANQGSEA. CDR3 length equals 14 residues. Trimming cost V 0 bases and J 0 bases, with 9 bases left between them. CDR3 loop: CSVEDPASSYEQYF. DNA of the CDR3: TGCAGCGTTGAAGATCCAGCGAGCTCCTACGAGCAGTACTTC.

This clone was counted between two and nine times. V gene TRBV7-8 combines with J gene TRBJ2-7; D is possibly TRBD2 (5 bases). Germline V CDR1 and CDR2: SGHVS, FQNEAQ. This CDR3 region has 11 residues. Trimming took 2 bases from V and 7 from J, leaving 6 bases between them. The CDR3: CASSLREEQYF. The DNA for the CDR3 is TGTGCCAGCAGCTTAAGGGAGGAGCAGTACTTC.

In its sample, this clone was seen a few times. The chain couples TRBV25-1 to TRBJ1-2; 7 bases match TRBD1. Looked up from germline, CDR1 is MGHDK and CDR2 is SYGVNS. Trimming at V came to 4 bases and at J to 1 base, leaving 0 bases not matched to a gene. The CDR3 is 13 amino acids. CDR3 residues: CASSGQGNYGYTF. For the CDR3, the DNA is TGTGCCAGCAGTGGACAGGGTAACTATGGCTACACCTTC.

The V call is TRBV18, the J call TRBJ2-3, with D tentatively TRBD1 (5 bases). Germline loops: CDR1 KGHSH, CDR2 LQKENI. Trimming shortened V by 6 bases and J by 0 bases, and 13 bases separated the two germline ends. This CDR3 is 15 amino acids long. CDR3 region: CASSLGVTSTDTQYF. CDR3 DNA: TGTGCCAGCTCCCTAGGGGTAACTAGCACAGATACGCAGTATTTT.

In this sample, this clone turned up a few times. The genes are TRBV7-9 and TRBJ2-2; TRBD1 matches at 9 bases. From germline, CDR1 is SEHNR and CDR2 FQNEAQ (reference sequence). Losses at the gene ends were 2 bases for V and 4 bases for J; bases not matched to a gene: 8. The CDR3 runs 17 residues. The CDR3 DNA sequence: TGTGCCAGCAGCTTAATCTGGACAGGGGTAATCACCGGGGAGCTGTTTTTT. Translated, it gives CASSLIWTGVITGELFF.